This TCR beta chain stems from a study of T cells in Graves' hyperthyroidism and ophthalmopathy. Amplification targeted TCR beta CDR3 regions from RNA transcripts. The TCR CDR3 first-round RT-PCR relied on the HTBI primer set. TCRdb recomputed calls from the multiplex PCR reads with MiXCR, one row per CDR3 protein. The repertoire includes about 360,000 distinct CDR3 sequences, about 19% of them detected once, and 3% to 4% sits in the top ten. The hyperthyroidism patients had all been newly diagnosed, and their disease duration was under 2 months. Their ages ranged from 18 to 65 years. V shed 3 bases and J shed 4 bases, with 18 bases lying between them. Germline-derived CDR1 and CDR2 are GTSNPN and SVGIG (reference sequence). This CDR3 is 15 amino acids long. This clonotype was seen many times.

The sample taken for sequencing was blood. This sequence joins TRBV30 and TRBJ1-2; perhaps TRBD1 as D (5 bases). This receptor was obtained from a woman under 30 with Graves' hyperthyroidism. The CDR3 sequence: CAWRVRRGDGYGYTF. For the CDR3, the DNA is TGTGCCTGGAGGGTACGGAGAGGGGACGGCTATGGCTACACCTTC.